This T cell receptor (beta chain) was recovered during a study of early T cells in non-severe SARS-CoV-2 infection. The V gene's germline CDR1 is SEHNR and CDR2 FQNEAQ (reference sequence). CDR3 length equals 14 residues. Trimming took off 4 bases at V and 0 bases at J, with 10 bases between the two ends. TCRdb re-called the 5' RACE reads with MiXCR, one entry per CDR3 protein. The repertoire holds more than 90,000 distinct CDR3 sequences, with roughly 13% as singletons. This clonotype occurred a few times. This sequence joins TRBV7-9 and TRBJ2-7; D not certain. The receptor was isolated from an adult who was a healthcare worker with PCR-confirmed SARS-CoV-2 infection or an uninfected control (not recorded which). Sample: whole blood. CDR3 amino acids: CASSSAQVSYEQYF. CDR3 nucleotide sequence: TGTGCCAGCAGCTCCGCGCAGGTCTCCTACGAGCAGTACTTC.